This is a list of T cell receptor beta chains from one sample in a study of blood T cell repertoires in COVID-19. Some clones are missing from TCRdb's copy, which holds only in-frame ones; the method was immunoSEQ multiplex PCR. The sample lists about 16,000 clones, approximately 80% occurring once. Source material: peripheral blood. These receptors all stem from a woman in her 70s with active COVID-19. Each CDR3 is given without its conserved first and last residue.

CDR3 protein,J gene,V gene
ASSTGQVGYT,TRBJ1-2,TRBV5-1
ASSQDLQGAGYGYT,TRBJ1-2,TRBV4-2
ASSQAVTTYEQY,TRBJ2-7,TRBV4-1
ASSSDRGYEQY,TRBJ2-7,TRBV11-2
ASRGGLGLNTEAF,TRBJ1-1,TRBV11-2
ASSLRLGAADTQY,TRBJ2-3,TRBV7-8
ASSTGTGVFEQY,TRBJ2-5,TRBV6-5
ASSQDGDSTNIQY,TRBJ2-4,TRBV4-2
ASSLFRGTEAF,TRBJ1-1,TRBV12-3/TRBV12-4
ASSYTGGNTIY,TRBJ1-3,TRBV6-2/TRBV6-3
ASSLEPGQGLTGELF,TRBJ2-2,TRBV7-9
ASSSGRGQVRSNQPQH,TRBJ1-5,TRBV28
ASSAYDDQPQH,TRBJ1-5,TRBV21-1
ASRELAGVGNEQF,TRBJ2-1,TRBV19
ASMGLTNTGELF,TRBJ2-2,TRBV10-2
ASSHGQGSQPQH,TRBJ1-5,TRBV6-2/TRBV6-3
ASRLQDLSYEQY,TRBJ2-7,TRBV5-1
ATSSPAVAGGGNEQF,TRBJ2-1,TRBV15
ASRGGWGSYEQY,TRBJ2-7,TRBV7-9
ASSMGLAGEAGNTGELF,TRBJ2-2,TRBV9
AISPRGRESPDTQY,TRBJ2-3,TRBV10-3
ASSINRLADTEAF,TRBJ1-1,TRBV19
ASSVLAGIGNEQF,TRBJ2-1,TRBV9
ASIDTHRNSYEQY,TRBJ2-7,TRBV7-9
ASSPARGEQY,TRBJ2-7,TRBV9
ASSRDRDYEQY,TRBJ2-7,TRBV18
ASSGRGDTQY,TRBJ2-3,TRBV7-2
ASSLRGGVNQPQH,TRBJ1-5,TRBV5-6
ASSSTTSGNTIY,TRBJ1-3,TRBV5-5